This is a list of T cell receptor beta chains from one sample in a study of blood T cell repertoires in COVID-19. The assay was immunoSEQ multiplex PCR, and TCRdb's table has in-frame clones only and misses some. The data hold approximately 50,000 clones, with over 80% observed a single time. Sample: peripheral blood. All receptors come from a man in his 70s with active COVID-19. CDR3s include the opening cysteine and the closing phenylalanine or tryptophan. The order of the fields is V gene, J gene, clone size, D gene, CDR3 protein, CDR3 DNA. The D gene is left open where the match is weak. The size entry is marked missing in some rows and otherwise reads once, few, many or a size class.

v_gene: TRBV21-1; j_gene: TRBJ2-5; abundance: -; d_gene: -; CDR3aa: CASSKDRGQGQPSQETQYF; CDR3nt: TGTGCCAGCAGCAAAGACAGAGGGCAGGGACAGCCGAGCCAAGAGACCCAGTACTTC
v_gene: TRBV5-1; j_gene: TRBJ1-1; abundance: -; d_gene: -; CDR3aa: CASSLGSLRSGEAFF; CDR3nt: TGCGCCAGCAGCTTGGGTAGTCTCCGTTCTGGTGAAGCTTTCTTT
v_gene: TRBV5-8; j_gene: TRBJ1-1; abundance: -; d_gene: -; CDR3aa: CASSFPGHRGTEAFF; CDR3nt: TGTGCCAGCAGCTTCCCGGGACATCGAGGGACTGAAGCTTTCTTT
v_gene: TRBV3-1/TRBV3-2; j_gene: TRBJ2-5; abundance: -; d_gene: TRBD2; CDR3aa: CASSLAGGLETQYF; CDR3nt: TGTGCCAGCAGCCTGGCGGGGGGGTTGGAGACCCAGTACTTC
v_gene: TRBV6-2/TRBV6-3; j_gene: TRBJ2-7; abundance: -; d_gene: -; CDR3aa: CASSLPRGRASKKNYEQYF; CDR3nt: TGTGCCAGCAGCCTTCCCCGGGGAAGGGCCTCCAAGAAGAACTACGAGCAGTACTTC
v_gene: TRBV6-2/TRBV6-3; j_gene: TRBJ1-1; abundance: -; d_gene: -; CDR3aa: CASSYKEGGLNTEAFF; CDR3nt: TGTGCCAGCAGTTACAAAGAAGGCGGCTTGAACACTGAAGCTTTCTTT
v_gene: TRBV5-1; j_gene: TRBJ1-4; abundance: -; d_gene: TRBD1; CDR3aa: CASSVSQGGANEKLFF; CDR3nt: TGCGCCAGCAGCGTAAGCCAGGGGGGCGCTAATGAAAAACTGTTTTTT
v_gene: TRBV5-1; j_gene: TRBJ2-7; abundance: -; d_gene: TRBD1; CDR3aa: CASSSPGQGYEQYF; CDR3nt: TGCGCCAGCAGCTCCCCGGGACAGGGGTACGAGCAGTACTTC
v_gene: TRBV30; j_gene: TRBJ1-2; abundance: -; d_gene: -; CDR3aa: CAWELGYGYTF; CDR3nt: TGTGCCTGGGAGCTCGGCTATGGCTACACCTTC
v_gene: TRBV6-5; j_gene: TRBJ1-2; abundance: -; d_gene: -; CDR3aa: CASSWAALYGYTF; CDR3nt: TGTGCCAGCAGTTGGGCCGCGCTCTATGGCTACACCTTC
v_gene: TRBV2; j_gene: TRBJ2-7; abundance: -; d_gene: TRBD1; CDR3aa: CASRKTGTYEQYF; CDR3nt: TGTGCCAGCAGGAAGACAGGGACCTACGAGCAGTACTTC
v_gene: TRBV19; j_gene: TRBJ2-7; abundance: -; d_gene: -; CDR3aa: CASSITGSSYEQYF; CDR3nt: TGTGCCAGTAGTATAACGGGGAGCTCCTACGAGCAGTACTTC
v_gene: TRBV4-2; j_gene: TRBJ2-5; abundance: -; d_gene: TRBD2; CDR3aa: CASSQDRSSGPSATQYF; CDR3nt: TGTGCCAGCAGCCAAGATCGTAGTAGCGGGCCCTCGGCGACCCAGTACTTC
v_gene: TRBV25-1; j_gene: TRBJ2-1; abundance: -; d_gene: TRBD1; CDR3aa: CASRGQGAYNEQFF; CDR3nt: TGTGCCAGCAGGGGACAGGGGGCCTACAATGAGCAGTTCTTC
v_gene: TRBV5-6; j_gene: TRBJ1-1; abundance: few; d_gene: -; CDR3aa: CASSPGFTEAFF; CDR3nt: TGTGCCAGCAGCCCAGGGTTCACTGAAGCTTTCTTT
v_gene: TRBV6-5; j_gene: TRBJ2-5; abundance: -; d_gene: TRBD1; CDR3aa: CASTVTGGETQYF; CDR3nt: TGTGCCAGCACCGTGACAGGGGGCGAGACCCAGTACTTC
v_gene: TRBV18; j_gene: TRBJ2-2; abundance: few; d_gene: TRBD1; CDR3aa: CASSPRRQDRVQTGELFF; CDR3nt: TGTGCCAGCTCACCAAGGAGACAGGACAGGGTCCAGACCGGGGAGCTGTTTTTT
v_gene: TRBV7-2; j_gene: TRBJ1-1; abundance: -; d_gene: -; CDR3aa: CASSLLPGGTEAFF; CDR3nt: TGTGCCAGCAGCTTACTCCCGGGGGGCACTGAAGCTTTCTTT
v_gene: TRBV5-1; j_gene: TRBJ2-7; abundance: -; d_gene: TRBD1; CDR3aa: CASSLGQGIYEQYF; CDR3nt: TGCGCCAGCAGCTTGGGACAGGGGATCTACGAGCAGTACTTC
v_gene: TRBV5-4; j_gene: TRBJ2-1; abundance: -; d_gene: TRBD2; CDR3aa: CASSKEVASGGLTNEQFF; CDR3nt: TGTGCCAGCAGCAAGGAGGTGGCTAGCGGGGGGCTAACCAATGAGCAGTTCTTC
v_gene: TRBV10-3; j_gene: TRBJ1-2; abundance: -; d_gene: TRBD1; CDR3aa: CAGQGGNYGYTF; CDR3nt: TGTGCGGGACAGGGGGGCAACTATGGCTACACCTTC
v_gene: TRBV7-2; j_gene: TRBJ2-2; abundance: -; d_gene: -; CDR3aa: CASSLALQGVGELFF; CDR3nt: TGTGCCAGCAGCTTAGCCCTACAGGGTGTCGGGGAGCTGTTTTTT
v_gene: TRBV27; j_gene: TRBJ1-2; abundance: -; d_gene: -; CDR3aa: CASSRRGGANYGYTF; CDR3nt: TGTGCCAGCAGTCGACGCGGAGGGGCTAACTATGGCTACACCTTC
v_gene: TRBV15; j_gene: TRBJ2-1; abundance: once; d_gene: -; CDR3aa: CATSRDSQTYNEQFF; CDR3nt: TGTGCCACCAGCAGAGATAGCCAGACCTACAATGAGCAGTTCTTC
v_gene: TRBV13; j_gene: TRBJ2-2; abundance: -; d_gene: -; CDR3aa: CASSFGRVNTGELFF; CDR3nt: TGTGCCAGCAGCTTCGGGCGGGTTAACACCGGGGAGCTGTTTTTT
v_gene: TRBV25-1; j_gene: TRBJ2-7; abundance: -; d_gene: TRBD2; CDR3aa: CASNPGGLAYEQYF; CDR3nt: TGTGCCAGCAACCCGGGGGGGCTGGCCTACGAGCAGTACTTC
v_gene: TRBV4-3; j_gene: TRBJ2-3; abundance: -; d_gene: -; CDR3aa: CASSQDGIASTDTQYF; CDR3nt: TGCGCCAGCAGCCAAGATGGCATAGCTAGCACAGATACGCAGTATTTT
v_gene: TRBV28; j_gene: TRBJ1-1; abundance: -; d_gene: -; CDR3aa: CASSLRGGTEAFF; CDR3nt: TGTGCCAGCAGTTTAAGGGGGGGCACTGAAGCTTTCTTT
v_gene: TRBV23-1; j_gene: TRBJ2-2; abundance: -; d_gene: -; CDR3aa: CASSQLRVRNTGELFF; CDR3nt: TGCGCCAGCAGTCAATTGAGGGTAAGGAACACCGGGGAGCTGTTTTTT
v_gene: TRBV12-3/TRBV12-4; j_gene: TRBJ2-7; abundance: -; d_gene: TRBD1; CDR3aa: CASNDRGTYEQYF; CDR3nt: TGTGCCAGCAACGACAGGGGGACCTACGAGCAGTACTTC
v_gene: TRBV19; j_gene: TRBJ2-3; abundance: -; d_gene: TRBD2; CDR3aa: CASSIERLAGAISSTDTQYF; CDR3nt: TGTGCCAGTAGTATAGAGAGGCTAGCGGGGGCCATTTCTAGCACAGATACGCAGTATTTT